Sequencing of this T cell receptor beta chain was carried out in a study of beta chain features in type 1 diabetes. Findings of the study overall: Researchers cautioned that cDNA sequencing could over-represent cells with high TCR expression. A moderate, significant TCRB CDR3 shortening appeared in type 1 diabetes across four CD4+ subsets.

Remarks on this clone: Its cognate antigen is unknown.

The authors reverse transcribed all of the isolated RNA, so sequencing captured expressed TCRB transcripts. The data were produced by immunoSEQ multiplex PCR, yet TCRdb's version contains in-frame clones alone and is incomplete. The data show about 930,000 clones, under 20% seen once. Sequencing was performed on naive CD4+ T cells from blood. This TCR was recovered from a woman aged 18-30 years in good health.

The CDR3 loop reads CASSGRTSGSHNEQFF. CDR3 nucleotides: TGTGCCAGCAGCGGGAGGACTAGCGGGAGCCACAATGAGCAGTTCTTC. The chain employs TRBV11-2 and TRBJ2-1; 13 bases fit TRBD2. The CDR3 extends over 16 amino acids. V was clipped by 5 bases and J by 5 bases; unmatched bases: 6. Germline lookup yields CDR1 SGHAT and CDR2 FQNNGV.